This TCR beta chain was identified in a study of blood T cell repertoires in COVID-19. Overall study context: T cells, B-cell-depleted T cells, or PBMCs provided the cDNA or gDNA that served as material.

Original processing notes: Reference gene primer amplification gave nucleated cell count estimates. Generated by immunoSEQ multiplex PCR, the TCRdb table keeps only in-frame clones and is missing some. V and J calls and clone size are those listed in that table; D and trimming were worked out from the DNA. Of 200,000 to 250,000 clones listed, approximately 87% are singletons. The clonotype comes from a man between 60 and 75 years old who had recovered from COVID-19. The sample consisted of peripheral blood.

The DNA of the CDR3 is TGTGCCAGCAGCTTAGTGACCGGGGGGATCGGCACCGGGGAGCTGTTTTTT. This encodes CASSLVTGGIGTGELFF. The V gene is TRBV7-2, the J gene TRBJ2-2; 7 nucleotides match TRBD2. This CDR3 contains 17 residues. Germline CDR1 is SGHTA and CDR2 is FQGNSA. Germline trimming cut 1 base from V and 4 bases from J; bases unmatched to any gene: 9.